The present TCR beta chain was sequenced within a study of shared clonotypes between healthy human individuals. Study conclusions and caveats: As a rule, naive subsets had a larger estimated richness than memory subsets. Rarefaction gave evidence that sorted-subset sequencing remained incomplete despite large depth.

This clone was observed once. What it recognizes is unknown. The donor population consisted of healthy HIV-negative adults with no recent acute infections or vaccinations. Memory CD4+ cells were the fraction left after CD45RA+ naive selection. J lost 7 bases, V lost 6 bases, and 6 bases had no gene match. Per the germline V gene, CDR1 is DFQATT and CDR2 is SNEGSKA (reference sequence). There are 11 residues in the CDR3. TCRdb's copy holds only in-frame clones and misses some; the assay was immunoSEQ multiplex PCR. Counted here are about 1.5 million clones, about 98% occurring once; the ten biggest clones make up roughly 0.45%.

Material for sequencing was naive CD4+ T cells sorted from blood. The sample's subset: CD45RA+ positively selected. The TCR was taken from a man aged 30 to 39 in good health. V and J are TRBV20-1 and TRBJ2-7; TRBD2 aligns across 7 bases. Here the CDR3 DNA reads TGCAGTGCCCCCAGGACTAGGGAGCAGTACTTC. It codes for CSAPRTREQYF.